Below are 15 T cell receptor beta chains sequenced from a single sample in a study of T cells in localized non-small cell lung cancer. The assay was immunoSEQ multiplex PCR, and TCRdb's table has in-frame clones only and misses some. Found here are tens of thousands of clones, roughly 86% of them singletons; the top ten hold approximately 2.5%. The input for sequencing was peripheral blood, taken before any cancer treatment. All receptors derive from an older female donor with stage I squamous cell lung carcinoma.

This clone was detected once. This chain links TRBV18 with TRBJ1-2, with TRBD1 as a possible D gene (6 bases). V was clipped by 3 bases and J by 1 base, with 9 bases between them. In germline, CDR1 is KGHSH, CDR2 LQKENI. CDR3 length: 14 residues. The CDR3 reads CASSPLDSNYGYTF. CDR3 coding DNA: TGTGCCAGCTCACCCCTGGACAGTAACTATGGCTACACCTTC. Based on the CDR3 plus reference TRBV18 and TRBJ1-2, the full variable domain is NAGVMQNPRHLVRRRGQEARLRCSPMKGHSHVYWYRQLPEEGLKFMVYLQKENIIDESGMPKERFSAEFPKEGPSILRIQQVVRGDSAAYFCASSPLDSNYGYTFGSGTRLTVV.

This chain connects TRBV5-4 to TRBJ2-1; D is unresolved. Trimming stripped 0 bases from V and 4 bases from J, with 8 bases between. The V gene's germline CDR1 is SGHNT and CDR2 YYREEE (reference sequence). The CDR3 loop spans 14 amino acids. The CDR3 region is CASSLESLYNEQFF. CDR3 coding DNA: TGTGCCAGCAGCTTGGAGAGTCTTTACAATGAGCAGTTCTTC.

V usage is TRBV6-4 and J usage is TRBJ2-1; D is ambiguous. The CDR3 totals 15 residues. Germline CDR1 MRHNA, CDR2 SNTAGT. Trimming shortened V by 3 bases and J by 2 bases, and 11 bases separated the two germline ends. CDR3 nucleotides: TGTGCCAGCAGTGATGACGGTTCCCCCTACAATGAGCAGTTCTTC. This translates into CASSDDGSPYNEQFF.

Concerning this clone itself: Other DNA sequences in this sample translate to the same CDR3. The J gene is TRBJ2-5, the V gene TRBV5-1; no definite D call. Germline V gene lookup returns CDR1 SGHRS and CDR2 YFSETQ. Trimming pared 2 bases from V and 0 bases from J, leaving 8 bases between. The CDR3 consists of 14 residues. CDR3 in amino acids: CASSLGLYQETQYF. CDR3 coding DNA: TGCGCCAGCAGCTTAGGCTTGTACCAAGAGACCCAGTACTTC.

The CDR3 protein is CATEGQQNQPQHF. The CDR3 DNA follows: TGTGCCACCGAGGGACAGCAGAATCAGCCCCAGCATTTT. The V and J genes are TRBV19 and TRBJ1-5; 7 bases are shared with TRBD1. V was clipped by 10 bases and J by 4 bases; unmatched bases: 7. Germline CDR1 and CDR2: LNHDA and SQIVND (reference sequence). The CDR3 is 13 residues long.

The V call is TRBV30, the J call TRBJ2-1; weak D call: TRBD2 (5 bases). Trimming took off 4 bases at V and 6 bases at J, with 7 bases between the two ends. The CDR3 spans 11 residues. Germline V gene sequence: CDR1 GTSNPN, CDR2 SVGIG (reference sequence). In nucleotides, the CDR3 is TGTGCCTGGAAGCGGCGCAATGAGCAGTTCTTC. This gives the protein CAWKRRNEQFF.

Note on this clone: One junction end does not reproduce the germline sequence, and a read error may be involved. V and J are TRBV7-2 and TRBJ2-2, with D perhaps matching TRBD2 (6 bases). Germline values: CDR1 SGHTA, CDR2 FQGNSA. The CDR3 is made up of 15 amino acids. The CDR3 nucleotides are TGCGCCAGCAGCCAAGACGGGAGCGCCCACGGGGAGCTGTTTTTT. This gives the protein CASSQDGSAHGELFF.

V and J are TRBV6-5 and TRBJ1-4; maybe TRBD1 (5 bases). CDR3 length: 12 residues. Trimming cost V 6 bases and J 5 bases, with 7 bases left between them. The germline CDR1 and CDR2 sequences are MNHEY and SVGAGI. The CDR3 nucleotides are TGTGCCAGCAGCCGGGGGAATGAAAAACTGTTTTTT. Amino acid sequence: CASSRGNEKLFF.

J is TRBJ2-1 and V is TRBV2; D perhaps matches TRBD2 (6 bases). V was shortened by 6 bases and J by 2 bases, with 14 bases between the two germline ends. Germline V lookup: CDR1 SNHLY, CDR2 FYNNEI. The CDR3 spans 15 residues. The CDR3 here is CASRDSRLAYNEQFF. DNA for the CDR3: TGTGCCAGCAGAGACTCCCGACTAGCCTACAATGAGCAGTTCTTC. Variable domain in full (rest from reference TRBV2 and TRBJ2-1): EPEVTQTPSHQVTQMGQEVILRCVPISNHLYFYWYRQILGQKVEFLVSFYNNEISEKSEIFDDQFSVERPDGSNFTLKIRSTKLEDSAMYFCASRDSRLAYNEQFFGPGTRLTVL.

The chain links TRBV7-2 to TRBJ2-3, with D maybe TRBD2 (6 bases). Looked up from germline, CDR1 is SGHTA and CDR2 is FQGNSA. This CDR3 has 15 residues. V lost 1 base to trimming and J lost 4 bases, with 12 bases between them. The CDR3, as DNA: TGTGCCAGCAGCTTAGACGGGACTCTGGCAGATACGCAGTATTTT. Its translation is CASSLDGTLADTQYF.

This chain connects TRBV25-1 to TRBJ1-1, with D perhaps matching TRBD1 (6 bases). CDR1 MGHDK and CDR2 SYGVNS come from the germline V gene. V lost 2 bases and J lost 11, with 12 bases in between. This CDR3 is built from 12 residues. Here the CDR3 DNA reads TGTGCCAGCAGTGAAATCAGGGGTGGCGCTTTCTTT. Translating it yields CASSEIRGGAFF.

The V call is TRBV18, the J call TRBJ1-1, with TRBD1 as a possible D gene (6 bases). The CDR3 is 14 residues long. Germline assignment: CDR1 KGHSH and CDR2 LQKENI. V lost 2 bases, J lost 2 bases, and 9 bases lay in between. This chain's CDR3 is CASSPGTTNTEAFF. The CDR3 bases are TGTGCCAGCTCACCAGGGACAACAAACACTGAAGCTTTCTTT.

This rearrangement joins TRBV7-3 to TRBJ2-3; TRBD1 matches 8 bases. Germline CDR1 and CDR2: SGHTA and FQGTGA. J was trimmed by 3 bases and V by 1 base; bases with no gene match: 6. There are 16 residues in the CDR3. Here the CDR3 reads CASSLSTGQGTDTQYF. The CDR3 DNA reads TGTGCCAGCAGCTTAAGCACCGGACAGGGAACAGATACGCAGTATTTT. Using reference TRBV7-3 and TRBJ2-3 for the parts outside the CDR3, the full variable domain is GAGVSQTPSNKVTEKGKYVELRCDPISGHTALYWYRQSLGQGPEFLIYFQGTGAADDSGLPNDRFFAVRPEGSVSTLKIQRTERGDSAVYLCASSLSTGQGTDTQYFGPGTRLTVL.

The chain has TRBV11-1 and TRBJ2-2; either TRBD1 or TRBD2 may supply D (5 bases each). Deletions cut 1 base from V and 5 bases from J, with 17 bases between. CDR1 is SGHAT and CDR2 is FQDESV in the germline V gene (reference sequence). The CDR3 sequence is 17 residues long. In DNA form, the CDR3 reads TGTGCCAGCAGCTTAGGGACGTGGGACCCCAGTACCGGGGAGCTGTTTTTT. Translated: CASSLGTWDPSTGELFF.

The CDR3 coding sequence is TGTGCCAGCAGCGACCCGGGGCCGATCTACGAGCAGTACTTC. Its protein is CASSDPGPIYEQYF. This sequence joins TRBV5-8 and TRBJ2-7, with D possibly being TRBD1 or TRBD2 (5 bases each). Germline V gene lookup returns CDR1 SGHTS and CDR2 YDEGEE. V dropped 4 bases and J dropped 3 bases, with 14 bases sitting between them. The CDR3 extends over 14 amino acids.